This T cell receptor beta chain was found in a study of T cell repertoires and HLA-DP antigens. Study as a whole: Average DNA input: about 230 ng for CD137+CD4+ sorts, approximately 1,200 ng pre-culture.

Study-wide results and caveats: Naive and memory CD4+ repertoires were not analysed separately.

On this clone: Its antigen is not known.

Using immunoSEQ multiplex PCR, the repertoire was profiled, and TCRdb retains in-frame clones only, with some absent. There are more than 90,000 clones in the sample; over 90% occur only once, and approximately 0.29% lies in the top ten. Germline values: CDR1 SGHTA, CDR2 FQGNSA. The length of the CDR3 is 15 residues. V lost 5 bases and J lost 3; bases outside the gene matches: 6. Sequences were obtained from CD4+ T cells from PBMCs. V and J are TRBV7-2 and TRBJ1-5; 8 bases map to TRBD1. The receptor was derived from a woman under 30 in good health and CMV-seronegative. CDR3 sequence (DNA): TGTGCCAGCAGCAACTGGGGACAGGCCAATCAGCCCCAGCATTTT. Residues: CASSNWGQANQPQHF.